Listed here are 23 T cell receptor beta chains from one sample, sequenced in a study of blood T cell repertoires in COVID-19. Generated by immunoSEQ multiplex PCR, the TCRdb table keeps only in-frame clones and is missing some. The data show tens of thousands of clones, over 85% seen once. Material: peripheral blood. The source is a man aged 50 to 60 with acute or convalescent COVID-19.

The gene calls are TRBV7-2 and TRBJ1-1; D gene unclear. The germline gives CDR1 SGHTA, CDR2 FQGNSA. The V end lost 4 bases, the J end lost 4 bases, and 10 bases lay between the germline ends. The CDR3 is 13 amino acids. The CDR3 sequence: CASSSSRVTEAFF. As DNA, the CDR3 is TGTGCCAGCAGCTCCTCCCGGGTCACTGAAGCTTTCTTT.

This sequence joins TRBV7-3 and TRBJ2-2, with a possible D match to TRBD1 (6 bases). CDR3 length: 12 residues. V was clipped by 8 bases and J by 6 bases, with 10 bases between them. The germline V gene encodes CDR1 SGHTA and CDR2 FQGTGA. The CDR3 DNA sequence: TGTGCCAGCGAACAGGGTTCCGGGGAGCTGTTTTTT. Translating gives CASEQGSGELFF.

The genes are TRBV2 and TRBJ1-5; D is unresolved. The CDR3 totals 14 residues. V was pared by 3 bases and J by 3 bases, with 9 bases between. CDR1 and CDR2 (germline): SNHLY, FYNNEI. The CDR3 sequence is CASSERQLNQPQHF. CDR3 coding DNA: TGTGCCAGCAGTGAGAGGCAGCTCAATCAGCCCCAGCATTTT.

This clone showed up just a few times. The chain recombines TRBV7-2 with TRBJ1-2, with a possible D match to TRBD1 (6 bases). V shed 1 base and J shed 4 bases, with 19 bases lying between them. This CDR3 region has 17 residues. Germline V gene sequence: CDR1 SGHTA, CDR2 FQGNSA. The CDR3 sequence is CASSLGGTPGTSYGYTF. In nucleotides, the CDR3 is TGTGCCAGCAGCTTAGGAGGGACACCTGGTACGAGCTATGGCTACACCTTC.

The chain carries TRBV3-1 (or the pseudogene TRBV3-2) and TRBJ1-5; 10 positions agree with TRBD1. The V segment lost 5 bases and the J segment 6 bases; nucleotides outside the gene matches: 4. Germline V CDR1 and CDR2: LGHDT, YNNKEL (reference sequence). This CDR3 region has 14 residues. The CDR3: CASSAGQGGQPQHF. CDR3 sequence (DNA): TGTGCCAGCAGCGCCGGACAGGGGGGTCAGCCCCAGCATTTT.

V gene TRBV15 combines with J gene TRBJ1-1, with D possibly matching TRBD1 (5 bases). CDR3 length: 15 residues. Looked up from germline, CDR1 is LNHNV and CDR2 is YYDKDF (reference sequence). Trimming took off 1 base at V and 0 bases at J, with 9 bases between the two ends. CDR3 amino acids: CATSRGREVNTEAFF. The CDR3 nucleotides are TGTGCCACCAGCAGAGGCAGGGAGGTGAACACTGAAGCTTTCTTT.

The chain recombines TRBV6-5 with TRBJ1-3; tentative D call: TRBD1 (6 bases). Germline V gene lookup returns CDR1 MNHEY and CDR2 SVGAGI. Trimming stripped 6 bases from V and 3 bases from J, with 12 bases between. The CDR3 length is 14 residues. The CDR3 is CASRQQGVGNTIYF. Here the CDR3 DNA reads TGTGCCAGCAGGCAACAGGGAGTTGGAAACACCATATATTTT.

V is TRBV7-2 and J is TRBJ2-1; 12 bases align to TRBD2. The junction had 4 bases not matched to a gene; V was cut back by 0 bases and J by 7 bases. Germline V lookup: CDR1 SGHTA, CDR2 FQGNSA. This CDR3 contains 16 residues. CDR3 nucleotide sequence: TGTGCCAGCAGCTTAGCAGGCCTAGCGGGGGGGAATGAGCAGTTCTTC. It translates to CASSLAGLAGGNEQFF.

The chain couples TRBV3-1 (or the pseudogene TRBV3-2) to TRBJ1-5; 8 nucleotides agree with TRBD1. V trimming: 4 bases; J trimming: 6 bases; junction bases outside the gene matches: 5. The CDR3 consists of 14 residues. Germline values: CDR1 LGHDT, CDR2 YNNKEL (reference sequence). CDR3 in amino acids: CASSRQGFTQPQHF. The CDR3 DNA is TGTGCCAGCAGCCGACAGGGGTTTACTCAGCCCCAGCATTTT.

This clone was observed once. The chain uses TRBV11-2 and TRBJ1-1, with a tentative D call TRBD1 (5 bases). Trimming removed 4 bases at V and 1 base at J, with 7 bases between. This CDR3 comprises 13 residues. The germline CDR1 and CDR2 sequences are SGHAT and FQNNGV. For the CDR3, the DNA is TGTGCCAGCAGCTGGGACTGGAACACTGAAGCTTTCTTT. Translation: CASSWDWNTEAFF.

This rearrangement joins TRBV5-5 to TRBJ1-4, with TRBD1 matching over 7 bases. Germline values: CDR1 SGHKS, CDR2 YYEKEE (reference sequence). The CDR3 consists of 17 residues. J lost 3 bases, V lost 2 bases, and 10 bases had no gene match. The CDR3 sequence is CASSLVGQGEANEKLFF. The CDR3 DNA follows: TGTGCCAGCAGCTTAGTAGGTCAGGGGGAAGCTAATGAAAAACTGTTTTTT.

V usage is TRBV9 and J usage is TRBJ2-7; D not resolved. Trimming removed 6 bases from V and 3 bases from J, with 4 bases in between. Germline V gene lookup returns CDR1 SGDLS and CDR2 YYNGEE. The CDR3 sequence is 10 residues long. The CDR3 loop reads CASTHYEQYV. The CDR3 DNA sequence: TGTGCCAGCACCCACTACGAGCAGTACGTC.

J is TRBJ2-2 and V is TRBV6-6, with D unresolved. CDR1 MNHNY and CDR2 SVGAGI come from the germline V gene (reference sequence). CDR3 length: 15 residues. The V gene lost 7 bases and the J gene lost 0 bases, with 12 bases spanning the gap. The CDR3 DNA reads TGTGCCAGCACATTGGGCCCCACGAACACCGGGGAGCTGTTTTTT. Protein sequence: CASTLGPTNTGELFF.

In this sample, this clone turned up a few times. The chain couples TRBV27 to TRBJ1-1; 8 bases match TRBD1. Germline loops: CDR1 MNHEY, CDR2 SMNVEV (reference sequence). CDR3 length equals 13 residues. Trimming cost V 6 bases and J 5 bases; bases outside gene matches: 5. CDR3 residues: CASRVRGQTEAFF. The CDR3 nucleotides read TGTGCCAGCAGGGTCAGGGGGCAAACTGAAGCTTTCTTT.

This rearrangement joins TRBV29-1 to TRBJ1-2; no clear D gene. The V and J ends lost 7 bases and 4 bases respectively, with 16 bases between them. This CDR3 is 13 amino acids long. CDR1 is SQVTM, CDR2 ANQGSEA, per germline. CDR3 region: CSASSGSFYGYTF. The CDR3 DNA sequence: TGCAGCGCATCATCCGGGAGCTTCTATGGCTACACCTTC.

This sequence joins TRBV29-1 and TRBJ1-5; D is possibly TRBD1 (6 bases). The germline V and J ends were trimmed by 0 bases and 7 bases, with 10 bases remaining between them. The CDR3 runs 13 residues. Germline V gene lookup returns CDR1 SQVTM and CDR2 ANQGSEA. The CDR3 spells CSVEEGAGQPQHF. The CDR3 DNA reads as TGCAGCGTTGAAGAGGGGGCCGGGCAGCCCCAGCATTTT.

In DNA, the CDR3 is TGTGCTAGTGGTCCCGACTCTAACCGACAGGGGTATGGCTACACCTTC. It specifies CASGPDSNRQGYGYTF. The chain couples TRBV12-5 to TRBJ1-2; 8 bases match TRBD1. V shed 5 bases and J 5 bases; nucleotides not matched to a gene: 13. Germline V lookup: CDR1 LGHNT, CDR2 FRNRAP. This CDR3 spans 16 amino acids. Filled out from reference TRBV12-5 and TRBJ1-2, the complete variable domain reads DARVTQTPRHKVTEMGQEVTMRCQPILGHNTVFWYRQTMMQGLELLAYFRNRAPLDDSGMPKDRFSAEMPDATLATLKIQPSEPRDSAVYFCASGPDSNRQGYGYTFGSGTRLTVV.

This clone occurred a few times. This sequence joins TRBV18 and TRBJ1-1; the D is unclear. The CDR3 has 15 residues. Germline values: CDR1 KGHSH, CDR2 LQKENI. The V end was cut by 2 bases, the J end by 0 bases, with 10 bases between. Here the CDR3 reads CASSPWSQLNTEAFF. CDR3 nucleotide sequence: TGTGCCAGCTCACCATGGAGTCAGCTGAACACTGAAGCTTTCTTT.

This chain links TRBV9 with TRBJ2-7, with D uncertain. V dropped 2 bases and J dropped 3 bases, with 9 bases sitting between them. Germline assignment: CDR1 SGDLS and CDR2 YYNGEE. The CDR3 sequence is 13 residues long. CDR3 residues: CASSVGPNYEQYV. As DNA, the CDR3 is TGTGCCAGCAGCGTTGGGCCAAACTACGAGCAGTACGTC.

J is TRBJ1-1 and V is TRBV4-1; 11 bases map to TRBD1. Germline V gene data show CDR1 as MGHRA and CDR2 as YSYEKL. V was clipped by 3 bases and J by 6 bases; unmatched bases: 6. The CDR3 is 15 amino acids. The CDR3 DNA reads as TGCGCCAGCAGCCACCCGGGACAGGGGGTCGCTGAAGCTTTCTTT. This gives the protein CASSHPGQGVAEAFF.

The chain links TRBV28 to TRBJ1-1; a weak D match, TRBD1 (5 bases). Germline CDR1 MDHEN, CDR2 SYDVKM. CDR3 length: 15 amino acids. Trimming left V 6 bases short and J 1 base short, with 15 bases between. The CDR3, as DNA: TGTGCCAGCAGCTCCCGGGGGAGGGGGAACACTGAAGCTTTCTTT. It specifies CASSSRGRGNTEAFF.

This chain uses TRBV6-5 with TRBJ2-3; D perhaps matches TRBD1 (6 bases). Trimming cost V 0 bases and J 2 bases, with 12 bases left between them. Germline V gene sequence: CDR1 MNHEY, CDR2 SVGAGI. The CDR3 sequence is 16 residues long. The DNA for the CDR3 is TGTGCCAGCAGTTACTCGAGGGGGACATACACAGATACGCAGTATTTT. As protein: CASSYSRGTYTDTQYF.

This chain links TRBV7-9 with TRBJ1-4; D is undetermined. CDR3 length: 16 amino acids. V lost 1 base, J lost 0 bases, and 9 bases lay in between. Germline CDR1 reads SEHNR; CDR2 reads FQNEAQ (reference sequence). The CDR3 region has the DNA TGTGCCAGCAGCTTAGAACCCGGGACAACTAATGAAAAACTGTTTTTT. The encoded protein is CASSLEPGTTNEKLFF.